These 21 T cell receptor beta chains share one sample of origin, sequenced in a study of glioma-infiltrating T cells. TCR alpha and beta CDR3 regions were amplified from RNA using iRepertoire nested multiplex PCR. TCRdb passed the multiplex PCR reads through MiXCR, listing each CDR3 protein once. This sample carries around 190,000 distinct CDR3 sequences, about 47% of them seen once, and the ten largest clones take under 6.5%. Sequencing was carried out using glioma tissue, nonneoplastic brain tissue, or PBMCs (not recorded which). The receptors were gathered from a human donor with low-grade glioma or glioblastoma, undergoing nonglioma brain surgery, or in good health (not recorded which).

There are many counts of this clonotype. The rearrangement uses TRBV19 and TRBJ2-7; the match to TRBD2 covers 9 bases. CDR3 length equals 15 residues. Germline V lookup: CDR1 LNHDA, CDR2 SQIVND (reference sequence). V was clipped by 7 bases and J by 4 bases; unmatched bases: 11. The CDR3 region is CASTPSGVGAYEQYF. In DNA form, the CDR3 reads TGTGCCAGTACCCCTAGCGGGGTTGGCGCTTACGAGCAGTACTTC.

In this sample, this clonotype turned up many times. This chain uses TRBV7-2 with TRBJ1-5, with D hard to call. The germline V gene has CDR1 SGHTA and CDR2 FQGNSA. CDR3 length: 13 amino acids. V lost 7 bases and J 1 base, leaving 8 bases between the germline ends. For the CDR3, the DNA is TGTGCCAGCACTTTGTCGAGCAATCAGCCCCAGCATTTT. This gives the protein CASTLSSNQPQHF.

This clonotype has a count of ten or more. The chain couples TRBV6-6 to TRBJ1-3; D is uncertain. This CDR3 has 13 amino acids. Trimming pared 2 bases from V and 8 bases from J, leaving 10 bases between. The germline V gene encodes CDR1 MNHNY and CDR2 SVGAGI (reference sequence). This CDR3 is CASSYEYEDTIYF. The CDR3 DNA sequence: TGTGCCAGCAGTTACGAGTATGAGGACACCATATATTTT.

This clonotype was seen a handful of times. V usage is TRBV11-2 and J usage is TRBJ2-7, with D perhaps matching TRBD2 (6 bases). Trimming left V 0 bases short and J 3 bases short, with 12 bases between. The V gene's germline CDR1 is SGHAT and CDR2 FQNNGV. This CDR3 comprises 15 residues. As DNA, the CDR3 is TGTGCCAGCAGCTTAGACGGGACTGCCGACTACGAGCAGTACTTC. This gives the protein CASSLDGTADYEQYF.

This clonotype was counted between two and nine times. V usage is TRBV3-1 and J usage is TRBJ2-1, with D uncertain. The V and J ends lost 4 bases and 6 bases respectively, with 13 bases between them. The CDR3 covers 14 residues. Germline V CDR1 and CDR2: LGHDT, YNNKEL (reference sequence). CDR3 loop: CASSRVSHPNEQFF. The CDR3 DNA is TGTGCCAGCAGCCGAGTTTCGCACCCCAATGAGCAGTTCTTC.

This clonotype was observed at least ten times. CDR3 region: CASSWTGWDTIYF. CDR3 sequence (DNA): TGTGCCAGCAGTTGGACAGGGTGGGACACCATATATTTT. The rearrangement joins TRBV2 to TRBJ1-3, with 8 bases aligning to TRBD1. Germline V CDR1 and CDR2: SNHLY, FYNNEI. The CDR3 is 13 amino acids. With 5 bases clipped from V and 8 bases from J, the junction kept 5 bases outside the gene matches.

Many counts were recorded for this clonotype. The rearrangement links TRBV20-1 to TRBJ2-3; TRBD2 might be the D (6 bases). Germline V gene lookup returns CDR1 DFQATT and CDR2 SNEGSKA (reference sequence). Trimming removed 3 bases from V and 4 bases from J, with 14 bases in between. The CDR3 covers 14 residues. CDR3 sequence reads: CSASVTAGADTQYF. In nucleotides, the CDR3 is TGCAGTGCTAGTGTAACAGCGGGTGCAGATACGCAGTATTTT.

This clonotype was found once. At one end the junction does not follow the germline gene, possibly because of a read error. V usage is TRBV19 and J usage is TRBJ2-1; TRBD2 matches 12 bases. CDR1 is LNHDA and CDR2 is SQIVND in the germline V gene (reference sequence). CDR3 size: 16 residues. For the CDR3, the DNA is TGTGCCAGTAGTTTGCTAGCGGGAGGGCCGAAGAGTGAGAAGTTCTTC. Its translation: CASSLLAGGPKSEKFF.

As to this clonotype: A read error may be the cause here, since a much bigger clone is one base away. The J gene is TRBJ1-5, the V gene TRBV20-1; D possibly corresponds to TRBD1 (5 bases). Between the trimmed V and J ends, which lost 5 bases and 7 bases, there was a span of 15 bases. CDR1 and CDR2 from the germline V gene are DFQATT and SNEGSKA (reference sequence). This CDR3 region has 13 residues. The CDR3 coding sequence is TGCAGTGCTTACAGGAAAGGTGGACAGCCCCAGCATTTT. Protein sequence: CSAYRKGGQPQHF.

As regards this clonotype: This may arise from a read error, as a much more abundant clone is one base away. The CDR3 loop is CSSLRGPENEKLFF. CDR3 nucleotides: TGCAGTTCCCTCAGGGGGCCGGAGAATGAAAAACTGTTTTTT. This chain connects TRBV20-1 to TRBJ1-4; TRBD1 agrees at 8 bases. The J segment lost 5 bases and the V segment lost 8 bases, leaving 10 bases of the junction unmatched. Germline V gives CDR1 DFQATT, CDR2 SNEGSKA (reference sequence). The CDR3 totals 14 residues.

The sample holds many counts of this clonotype. The chain uses TRBV27 and TRBJ2-1; D perhaps matches TRBD1 (6 bases). The CDR3 is 14 residues long. Trimming stripped 0 bases from V and 6 bases from J, with 9 bases between. Germline CDR1 MNHEY, CDR2 SMNVEV (reference sequence). CDR3 coding DNA: TGTGCCAGCAGTTTATCCGCCAGGGGCAATGAGCAGTTCTTC. Its translation is CASSLSARGNEQFF.

CDR3 in DNA: TGCAGCGTTGAGGGCGGGACTAGGTATGAGCAGTTCTTC. Protein sequence: CSVEGGTRYEQFF. J is TRBJ2-1 and V is TRBV29-1; 8 positions agree with TRBD2. J gave up 8 bases and V 3 bases, and 6 bases lay outside the gene matches. This CDR3 has 13 residues. Looked up from germline, CDR1 is SQVTM and CDR2 is ANQGSEA.

Of note for this clonotype: A much larger clonotype is one base distant, so this may be a read error. The chain is built from TRBV20-1 and TRBJ2-1, with 16 bases matching TRBD2. The germline gives CDR1 DFQATT, CDR2 SNEGSKA (reference sequence). This CDR3 contains 17 residues. The V and J ends lost 4 bases and 2 bases, in that order; junction bases with no gene match: 5. CDR3 loop: CSATTGTSGRAYNEQFF. The DNA for the CDR3 is TGCAGTGCTACAACCGGGACTAGCGGGAGGGCCTACAATGAGCAGTTCTTC.

This clonotype was counted at least ten times. This chain joins TRBV4-1 and TRBJ2-3; D not resolved. The V and J ends lost 0 bases and 7 bases respectively, with 14 bases between them. Per germline, CDR1 MGHRA and CDR2 YSYEKL. This CDR3 region has 15 residues. CDR3 sequence (DNA): TGCGCCAGCAGCCAAGATGGCCTCGACCTTAATACGCAGTATTTT. This gives the protein CASSQDGLDLNTQYF.

About this clonotype itself: A much larger clone is a single base away; this may be a read error. The rearrangement joins TRBV7-2 to TRBJ2-5; D is perhaps TRBD2 (5 bases). Germline loops: CDR1 SGHTA, CDR2 FQGNSA. The CDR3 has 16 residues. CDR3 in DNA: TGTGCCAGCAGCTTAAACCTAGCCGTGCCCCAAGGGACCCAGTACTTC. Its translation is CASSLNLAVPQGTQYF.

This clonotype showed up just a few times. This chain links TRBV5-4 with TRBJ2-5, with D hard to call. V lost 1 base and J 4 bases, leaving 17 bases between the germline ends. The germline CDR1 and CDR2 sequences are SGHNT and YYREEE (reference sequence). The CDR3 contains 16 residues. The CDR3 region is CASSLYGRGILETQYF. Written as DNA, the CDR3 is TGTGCCAGCAGCTTGTACGGTAGAGGAATCCTAGAGACCCAGTACTTC.

This clonotype was counted a few times. The chain employs TRBV5-6 and TRBJ2-1; D gene ambiguous. V was shortened by 5 bases and J by 2 bases, with 8 bases between the two germline ends. This CDR3 comprises 13 residues. Germline CDR1 reads SGHDT; CDR2 reads YYEEEE. The CDR3 here is CASSYQTYNEQFF. CDR3 in DNA: TGTGCCAGCAGTTATCAAACCTACAATGAGCAGTTCTTC.

This clonotype was picked up many times. This chain links TRBV12-3 or TRBV12-4 with TRBJ2-3; D perhaps matches TRBD2 (5 bases). Trimming cost V 6 bases and J 1 base, with 14 bases left between them. The CDR3 is 15 residues long. The DNA of the CDR3 is TGTGCCAGCAGCTTCGCGTTGAGGGGCACAGATACGCAGTATTTT. Its translation: CASSFALRGTDTQYF.

This clonotype was seen more than once but under ten times. This chain joins TRBV24-1 and TRBJ2-7; D call uncertain. Germline V gene sequence: CDR1 KGHDR, CDR2 SFDVKD. The CDR3 has 15 residues. The V end was cut by 3 bases, the J end by 0 bases, with 11 bases between. In nucleotides, the CDR3 is TGTGCCACCAGTGATAGCCGCGAGCGCTCCTACGAGCAGTACTTC. It yields the protein CATSDSRERSYEQYF.

This rearrangement joins TRBV4-2 to TRBJ2-4, with 10 positions matching TRBD2. V shed 0 bases and J 14 bases; nucleotides not matched to a gene: 4. CDR1 and CDR2 (germline): LGHNA, YNFKEQ. This CDR3 comprises 13 residues. The DNA of the CDR3 is TGTGCCAGCAGCCAAGATCTAGCGGGAGTTAAGTACTTC. It specifies CASSQDLAGVKYF.

The CDR3 DNA follows: TGTGCCAGTAGGGATACTGGGAGGACAGGGGGTCAGCCCCAGCATTTT. Translating it yields CASRDTGRTGGQPQHF. V is TRBV19 and J is TRBJ1-5; TRBD1 agrees at 10 bases. With 6 bases clipped from V and 6 bases from J, the junction kept 11 bases outside the gene matches. This CDR3 has 16 amino acids. The germline V gene has CDR1 LNHDA and CDR2 SQIVND (reference sequence).